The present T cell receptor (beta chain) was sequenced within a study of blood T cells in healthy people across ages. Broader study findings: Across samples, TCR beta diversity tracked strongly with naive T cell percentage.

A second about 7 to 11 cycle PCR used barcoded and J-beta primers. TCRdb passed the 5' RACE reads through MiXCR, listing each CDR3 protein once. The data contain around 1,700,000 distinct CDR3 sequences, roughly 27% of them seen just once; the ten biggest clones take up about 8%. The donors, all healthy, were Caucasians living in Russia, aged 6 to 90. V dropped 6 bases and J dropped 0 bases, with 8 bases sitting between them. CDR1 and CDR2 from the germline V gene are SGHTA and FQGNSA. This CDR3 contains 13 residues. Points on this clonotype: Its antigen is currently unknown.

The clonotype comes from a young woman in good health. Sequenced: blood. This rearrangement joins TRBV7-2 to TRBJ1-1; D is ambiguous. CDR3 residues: CASRRELNTEAFF. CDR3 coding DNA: TGTGCCAGCAGGCGGGAGTTGAACACTGAAGCTTTCTTT.